This is a list of T cell receptor beta chains from one sample in a study of cytomegalovirus exposure and HLA in healthy donors. Clones were sequenced by immunoSEQ multiplex PCR, and TCRdb holds only the in-frame ones, with some missing. The data contain about 200,000 clones, approximately 78% of them singletons. The sequenced material came from PBMCs. These receptors all come from a man aged 25-45 years in good health and CMV-seronegative. CDR3s include the opening cysteine and the closing phenylalanine or tryptophan. A D gene is named only where the DNA matches it firmly. Size is stated for part of the rows, as once, few or many counts, or as a class when the clone is expanded.

CDR3nt,CDR3aa,abundance,j_gene,d_gene,v_gene
TGTGCCAGCTCACTGAGTACGGGACTAGGCTACAATGAGCAGTTCTTC,CASSLSTGLGYNEQFF,NA,TRBJ2-1,TRBD2,TRBV18
TGTGCCAGTAGACCCCAGGGGGCGGGCGGGGAGCTGTTTTTT,CASRPQGAGGELFF,few,TRBJ2-2,TRBD1,TRBV19
TGTGCCAGCAGCTTAGGGTCAAGGGGGTCTGGAAACACCATATATTTT,CASSLGSRGSGNTIYF,NA,TRBJ1-3,NA,TRBV11-2
TGTGCCAGCAGCTTGGAACTCAATGAGCAGTTCTTC,CASSLELNEQFF,NA,TRBJ2-1,NA,TRBV5-8
TGTGCCAGTAGTACTGGGTTTATTTCGGATAGCGGAGGAGATACGCAGTATTTT,CASSTGFISDSGGDTQYF,NA,TRBJ2-3,NA,TRBV19
TGTGCCAGCAGCTTTCCAGCGAACACCGGGGAGCTGTTTTTT,CASSFPANTGELFF,once,TRBJ2-2,NA,TRBV5-6
TGCAGCGTTGATTTAGGCAGAGGAATGAACACTGAAGCTTTCTTT,CSVDLGRGMNTEAFF,NA,TRBJ1-1,NA,TRBV29-1
TGTGCCAGCAGTGAAGCTAGACTAGCGGGGGGATTCAATGAGCAGTTCTTC,CASSEARLAGGFNEQFF,NA,TRBJ2-1,TRBD2,TRBV2
TGCGCCAGCAGCTTGACAGGTGCCAATGAAAAACTGTTTTTT,CASSLTGANEKLFF,NA,TRBJ1-4,NA,TRBV5-1
TGTGCCAGCAGTTCCCCCGACAGGGGGCCTTCCGAAAAACTGTTTTTT,CASSSPDRGPSEKLFF,NA,TRBJ1-4,TRBD1,TRBV28
TGTGCCAGCAGGGTGGGACAGGGCCCCTACAATGAGCAGTTCTTC,CASRVGQGPYNEQFF,NA,TRBJ2-1,TRBD1,TRBV6-1
TGTGCCAGCAGCCAAGAAGTCGGTCTAGCGGGGGGAGATACGCAGTATTTT,CASSQEVGLAGGDTQYF,NA,TRBJ2-3,TRBD2,TRBV4-2
TGTGCCAGCAGCTCCCACCTAATGACCCAGTACTTC,CASSSHLMTQYF,NA,TRBJ2-5,NA,TRBV7-9
TGTGCCAGCAGGCGGGGGAGCTCCTACAATGAGCAGTTCTTC,CASRRGSSYNEQFF,NA,TRBJ2-1,TRBD2,TRBV27
TGTGCCAGCAGCTTAGGGACAGGGTGGGGTTCAGATCAGCCCCAGCATTTT,CASSLGTGWGSDQPQHF,few,TRBJ1-5,TRBD1,TRBV5-6
TGCGCCAGCAGCCAAGCGGGGGGGCCGGGTGAGCAGTTCTTC,CASSQAGGPGEQFF,few,TRBJ2-1,TRBD2,TRBV4-3
TGTGCCAGCAGTTTATGGCTAGGGGGACATACCGGGGAGCTGTTTTTT,CASSLWLGGHTGELFF,NA,TRBJ2-2,NA,TRBV27
TGTGCCAGCAGAACACAGGGTGTCTATGGCTACACCTTC,CASRTQGVYGYTF,NA,TRBJ1-2,NA,TRBV6-1
TGTGCCAGCAGCCCGACAGGGGACCGGTTATATGGCTACACCTTC,CASSPTGDRLYGYTF,NA,TRBJ1-2,TRBD1,TRBV6-1
TGTGCCATCGGCGAGGAGAGGGTAAGCAATGAGCAGTTCTTC,CAIGEERVSNEQFF,NA,TRBJ2-1,NA,TRBV10-3
TGCAGCGTTGGTGAGATGAACACTGAAGCTTTCTTT,CSVGEMNTEAFF,few,TRBJ1-1,NA,TRBV29-1
TGTGCCAGCAGCCGGACGTCCGGGACACCTTACGAGCAGTACTTC,CASSRTSGTPYEQYF,once,TRBJ2-7,NA,TRBV14
TGTGCCAGCAGTGTCGGTGACAGCCTAAGATATGGCTACACCTTC,CASSVGDSLRYGYTF,NA,TRBJ1-2,NA,TRBV6-1
TGTGCCAGCAGCTTAGTCGGGGTTAGCTCCTACGAGCAGTACTTC,CASSLVGVSSYEQYF,NA,TRBJ2-7,NA,TRBV7-9
TGTGCCAGCAGCTTGGGCCTATTTAATGAGCAGTTCTTC,CASSLGLFNEQFF,NA,TRBJ2-1,NA,TRBV7-9
TGTGCCAGCAGTTTCGGCGGGATCAACTCCTACAATGAGCAGTTCTTC,CASSFGGINSYNEQFF,NA,TRBJ2-1,NA,TRBV5-6
TGCGCCAGCAGCTGGCGGGACAGCCCTTCCTACAATGAGCAGTTCTTC,CASSWRDSPSYNEQFF,NA,TRBJ2-1,NA,TRBV4-1
TGTGCCAGCAGTCCCTTTGCTGGGGCCAACGTCCTGACTTTC,CASSPFAGANVLTF,NA,TRBJ2-6,NA,TRBV27
TGTGCCAGCAGCCCGAGAGCGGGGGGACTCATTTACGAGCAGTACTTC,CASSPRAGGLIYEQYF,NA,TRBJ2-7,TRBD2,TRBV28
TGTGCCAGCAGTTTATCCTCGGCCTCGGGGGGTGGCTACACCTTC,CASSLSSASGGGYTF,NA,TRBJ1-2,NA,TRBV27
TGTTCCAGCAGCTTCCGGGACAAGATGAACACTGAAGCTTTCTTT,CSSSFRDKMNTEAFF,NA,TRBJ1-1,NA,TRBV7-9
TGTGCCAGCAGTTTAGGGTTGAGGACACTCTATGGCTACACCTTC,CASSLGLRTLYGYTF,NA,TRBJ1-2,NA,TRBV28
TGTGCCAGCAGTGCAGCAGGGATTTACCCCACTGGCTACACCTTC,CASSAAGIYPTGYTF,NA,TRBJ1-2,NA,TRBV25-1
TGTGCCAGCAGTGCCAGGACAGGGGATGGCTACACCTTC,CASSARTGDGYTF,few,TRBJ1-2,TRBD1,TRBV6-1
TGTGCCAGCACCAACGGGGGGAGTGAAGGTCGGAAACTGTTTTTT,CASTNGGSEGRKLFF,NA,TRBJ1-4,NA,TRBV6-5
TGTGCCAGCAGTGTTTTGCGGGGGGTCCCTGGGGAGCAGTACTTC,CASSVLRGVPGEQYF,NA,TRBJ2-7,TRBD2,TRBV2
TGTGCCAGCAGCTCAAGTTCTCCGGGGGAGTTCTTC,CASSSSSPGEFF,NA,TRBJ2-1,NA,TRBV7-9
TGTGCCAGCAGATCCGGCGGCAATAGCAATCAGCCCCAGCATTTT,CASRSGGNSNQPQHF,NA,TRBJ1-5,NA,TRBV27
TGTGCCAGCAGCTTTAGCCCCTACGAGCAGTACTTC,CASSFSPYEQYF,NA,TRBJ2-7,NA,TRBV7-9
TGTGCCAGCAGTGAATGGGGAGGGGCAGTCGCGAACACCGGGGAGCTGTTTTTT,CASSEWGGAVANTGELFF,NA,TRBJ2-2,TRBD2,TRBV6-1
TGCGCCACAGAGCAGGGCCTTAGCAGGGTCCCAGATACGCAGTATTTT,CATEQGLSRVPDTQYF,NA,TRBJ2-3,NA,TRBV10-2
TGTGCCAGCAGCAAAGGGGGACAGGGACCGAGCACCGGGGAGCTGTTTTTT,CASSKGGQGPSTGELFF,NA,TRBJ2-2,NA,TRBV21-1
TGTGCCAGCAGCTTGGGTGCGGCGGGGGGCTGGTCAGAGACCCAGTACTTC,CASSLGAAGGWSETQYF,NA,TRBJ2-5,TRBD2,TRBV5-4
TGCGCCAGCAGCCAAGATGCCGGGGGACAGACAATCTATGGCTACACCTTC,CASSQDAGGQTIYGYTF,NA,TRBJ1-2,TRBD1,TRBV4-3
TGTGCCAGCAGCTTACAGACAGGGGGGGAAGAGACCCAGTACTTC,CASSLQTGGEETQYF,NA,TRBJ2-5,TRBD1,TRBV7-9
TGTGCCAGCACCCTAGTTGAGGCGACTGAAGCTTTCTTT,CASTLVEATEAFF,NA,TRBJ1-1,NA,TRBV6-1
TGCGCCAGCAGTGAGTCGAAGGGGGCGTATACCGGGGAGCTGTTTTTT,CASSESKGAYTGELFF,NA,TRBJ2-2,TRBD1,TRBV10-2
TGCGCCAGCAGCCCACAGTGGGAAATCGGGGACGAGCAGTACTTC,CASSPQWEIGDEQYF,NA,TRBJ2-7,NA,TRBV4-1
TGCGCCAGCAGCTCGGGGGACAGCGTAAACACTGAAGCTTTCTTT,CASSSGDSVNTEAFF,NA,TRBJ1-1,TRBD1,TRBV5-1
TGCAGCGTTGAAAAGACAGGAACTGGAAACACCATATATTTT,CSVEKTGTGNTIYF,NA,TRBJ1-3,NA,TRBV29-1
TGTGCCAGCAGCTTAACGCGTACAGAGACCCAGTACTTC,CASSLTRTETQYF,NA,TRBJ2-5,NA,TRBV7-3
TGTGCCAGCAGCCGAGGACTGGAAGAAACCCAGTACTTC,CASSRGLEETQYF,NA,TRBJ2-5,NA,TRBV9